This T cell receptor (beta chain) was identified during a study of cytomegalovirus exposure and HLA in healthy donors. Both 60 Vbeta primers and 13 Jbeta primers went into the PCR. TCRdb's copy holds only in-frame clones and misses some; the assay was immunoSEQ multiplex PCR. This table holds more than 95,000 clones, approximately 70% found once. The CDR3 is made up of 16 amino acids. The junction had 12 bases not matched to a gene; V was cut back by 6 bases and J by 4 bases. The germline CDR1 and CDR2 sequences are SNHLY and FYNNEI. Broader study findings: A later examination showed that TCR association rates differed by HLA locus, with DRB1 most and HLA-C fewest. The listing of fewer than 200 TCR beta chains classed them as cytomegalovirus-associated. In a later analysis, a missense DCLRE1C variant was linked to TCR beta V- and J-gene trimming. It was only CMV serostatus that was available as immune exposure information.

Remarks on this clone: Its antigen remains unidentified.

Sample: PBMCs. This TCR came from a man under 40 in good health and CMV-seronegative. The chain recombines TRBV2 with TRBJ2-7; TRBD2 matches 10 bases. CDR3 amino acids: CASRGGLAGVRYEQYF. CDR3 sequence (DNA): TGTGCCAGCAGGGGGGGGCTAGCGGGAGTTCGATACGAGCAGTACTTC.